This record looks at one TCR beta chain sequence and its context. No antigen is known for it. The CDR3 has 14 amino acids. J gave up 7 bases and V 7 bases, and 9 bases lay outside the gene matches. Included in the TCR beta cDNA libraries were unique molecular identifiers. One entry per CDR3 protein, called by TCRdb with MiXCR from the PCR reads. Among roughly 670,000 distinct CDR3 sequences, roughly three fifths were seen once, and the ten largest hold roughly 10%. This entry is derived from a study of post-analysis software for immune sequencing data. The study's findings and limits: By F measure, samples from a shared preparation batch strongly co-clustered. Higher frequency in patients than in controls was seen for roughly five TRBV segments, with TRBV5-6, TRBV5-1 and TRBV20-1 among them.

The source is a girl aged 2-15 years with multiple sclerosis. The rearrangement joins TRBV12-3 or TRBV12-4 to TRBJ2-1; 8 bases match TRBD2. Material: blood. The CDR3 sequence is CASTSAGGANEQFF. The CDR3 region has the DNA TGTGCCAGCACGTCGGCGGGAGGTGCGAATGAGCAGTTCTTC.